One sample yielded the 19 T cell receptor beta chains listed below, sequenced in a study of neurological immune-mediated disorders. Each CDR3 protein gets one entry after TCRdb re-called the 5' RACE reads with MiXCR. The repertoire has approximately 40,000 distinct CDR3 sequences, about a fifth of them found once; the top ten carry about 4.5%. Stated time point: technical triplicate 3. Sequenced material: PBMCs. The receptors originated from a man between 60 and 70 years old with HTLV-1-associated myelopathy (HAM/TSP).

This clonotype was counted many times. This chain uses TRBV20-1 with TRBJ1-4; 8 bases agree with TRBD1. V trimming: 3 bases; J trimming: 3 bases; junction bases outside the gene matches: 12. CDR3 length: 17 residues. Germline V gene data show CDR1 as DFQATT and CDR2 as SNEGSKA (reference sequence). This CDR3 reads CSARSGTGNGPNEKLFF. The CDR3 DNA is TGCAGTGCTAGGAGTGGGACAGGAAATGGTCCTAATGAAAAACTGTTTTTT.

This clonotype has a count of ten or more. The chain links TRBV9 to TRBJ2-2; 8 positions agree with TRBD2. The J segment lost 5 bases and the V segment lost 2 bases, leaving 5 bases of the junction unmatched. The CDR3 runs 15 residues. The germline CDR1 and CDR2 sequences are SGDLS and YYNGEE. For the CDR3, the DNA is TGTGCCAGCAGCGTCCAAGCGGGAGAAACCGGGGAGCTGTTTTTT. This encodes CASSVQAGETGELFF.

This clonotype was observed many times. This chain's CDR3 is CASSNQGARSTEAFF. CDR3 sequence (DNA): TGTGCCAGCAGCAACCAGGGGGCTCGAAGCACTGAAGCTTTCTTT. The chain is built from TRBV3-1 and TRBJ1-1; 8 nucleotides match TRBD1. CDR1 and CDR2 from the germline V gene are LGHDT and YNNKEL (reference sequence). The CDR3 runs to 15 residues. Trimming cost V 5 bases and J 4 bases; bases outside gene matches: 9.

The chain uses TRBV20-1 and TRBJ2-2; possibly TRBD2 for D (6 bases). The germline CDR1 and CDR2 sequences are DFQATT and SNEGSKA (reference sequence). The CDR3 loop spans 14 amino acids. Trimming removed 5 bases at V and 1 base at J, with 11 bases between. The DNA for the CDR3 is TGCAGTGCTGGGGGGAAGGGGAACACCGGGGAGCTGTTTTTT. Translating it yields CSAGGKGNTGELFF.

This clonotype came up many times. The CDR3 bases are TGTGCCAGCAGCCAAGGGGACTATACCATCAGGGGCAATCAGCCCCAGCATTTT. Amino acids: CASSQGDYTIRGNQPQHF. The rearrangement links TRBV3-1 to TRBJ1-5; D perhaps matches TRBD1 (5 bases). CDR3 length: 18 amino acids. Trimming removed 1 base from V and 2 bases from J, with 18 bases in between. Germline V gives CDR1 LGHDT, CDR2 YNNKEL (reference sequence).

Of note for this clonotype: This clone may be a read error of a much larger clone one base away. J is TRBJ2-4 and V is TRBV5-6; TRBD1 is a possible D gene (6 bases). The germline V gene has CDR1 SGHDT and CDR2 YYEEEE. Trimming took 4 bases from V and 6 from J, leaving 8 bases between them. This CDR3 spans 12 amino acids. The DNA of the CDR3 is TGTGCCAGCAGCCAGGACAGAAACATTCAGTACTTC. This encodes CASSQDRNIQYF. Full variable domain (missing parts from reference TRBV5-6 and TRBJ2-4): DAGVTQSPTHLIKTRGQQVTLRCSPKSGHDTVSWYQQALGQGPQFIFQYYEEEERQRGNFPDRFSGHQFPNYSSELNVNALLLGDSALYLCASSQDRNIQYFGAGTRLSVL.

In the case of this clonotype: The germline gene is not matched at one end of the junction; a read error may be the cause. V and J are TRBV11-2 and TRBJ2-7, with D possibly being TRBD2 (5 bases). Germline CDR1 and CDR2: SGHAT and FQNNGV. The CDR3 sequence is 14 residues long. Written as DNA, the CDR3 is TGCGTCAGCAGCCACGGGATACAACTCCGCGAGCAGTACTTC. Translated: CVSSHGIQLREQYF. The entire variable domain, with the rest obtained from reference TRBV11-2 and TRBJ2-7, is as follows: EAGVAQSPRYKIIEKRQSVAFWCNPISGHATLYWYQQILGQGPKLLIQFQNNGVVDDSQLPKDRFSAERLKGVDSTLKIQPAKLEDSAVYLCVSSHGIQLREQYFGPGTRLTVT.

This clonotype was seen ten or more times. This sequence joins TRBV3-1 and TRBJ2-4; TRBD1 is a possible D gene (5 bases). The CDR3 is made up of 15 amino acids. CDR1 is LGHDT and CDR2 is YNNKEL in the germline V gene (reference sequence). The V end lost 1 base, the J end lost 6 bases, and 13 bases lay between the germline ends. CDR3 protein: CASSQAAGKGNIQYF. In DNA, the CDR3 is TGTGCCAGCAGCCAAGCCGCAGGGAAGGGAAACATTCAGTACTTC.

In the case of this clonotype: An end of the junction differs from the germline gene, which may be a read error. The chain has TRBV5-1 and TRBJ2-2, with 8 nucleotides matching TRBD2. Germline V CDR1 and CDR2: SGHRS, YFSETQ. This CDR3 has 17 amino acids. CDR3 region: CASSPDSGTINSGEPFF. CDR3 sequence (DNA): TGCGCCAGCAGCCCGGATAGCGGGACGATAAACAGCGGGGAGCCGTTTTTT. Full variable domain (missing parts from reference TRBV5-1 and TRBJ2-2): KAGVTQTPRYLIKTRGQQVTLSCSPISGHRSVSWYQQTPGQGLQFLFEYFSETQRNKGNFPGRFSGRQFSNSRSEMNVSTLELGDSALYLCASSPDSGTINSGEPFFGEGSRLTVL.

This clonotype was seen ten or more times. V gene TRBV7-3 combines with J gene TRBJ2-3; 12 bases agree with TRBD1. The CDR3 extends over 16 amino acids. J gave up 4 bases and V 5 bases, and 7 bases lay outside the gene matches. Germline loops: CDR1 SGHTA, CDR2 FQGTGA. CDR3 residues: CASSPGTGGMADTQYF. For the CDR3, the DNA is TGTGCCAGCAGCCCAGGGACAGGGGGCATGGCAGATACGCAGTATTTT.

This clonotype has ten or more counts. This sequence joins TRBV7-9 and TRBJ2-1, with TRBD1 matching 8 bases. This CDR3 has 14 residues. Germline CDR1 SEHNR, CDR2 FQNEAQ (reference sequence). Trimming removed 0 bases from V and 12 bases from J; junction bases left unmatched: 7. CDR3 DNA: TGTGCCAGCAGCTTAGCGGCTGAAGGGACAGGGCAGTTCTTC. Its protein product is CASSLAAEGTGQFF.

This clonotype has just a few counts. The chain joins TRBV11-2 to TRBJ2-7, with a tentative D call TRBD2 (5 bases). Germline values: CDR1 SGHAT, CDR2 FQNNGV. Between the trimmed V and J ends, which lost 5 bases and 3 bases, there was a span of 20 bases. This CDR3 spans 16 amino acids. The CDR3 region is CASSPQSGRLVYEQYF. The CDR3 coding sequence is TGTGCCAGCAGCCCACAGAGCGGCCGGTTAGTCTACGAGCAGTACTTC. The whole variable domain, filled in from reference TRBV11-2 and TRBJ2-7, reads EAGVAQSPRYKIIEKRQSVAFWCNPISGHATLYWYQQILGQGPKLLIQFQNNGVVDDSQLPKDRFSAERLKGVDSTLKIQPAKLEDSAVYLCASSPQSGRLVYEQYFGPGTRLTVT.

This clonotype has ten or more counts. The chain recombines TRBV5-1 with TRBJ1-2; 9 nucleotides agree with TRBD1. J gave up 1 base and V 4 bases, and 2 bases lay outside the gene matches. Germline-derived CDR1 and CDR2 are SGHRS and YFSETQ. The CDR3 spans 14 residues. CDR3 region: CASSVGQGNYGYTF. In DNA form, the CDR3 reads TGCGCCAGCAGCGTGGGACAGGGTAACTATGGCTACACCTTC.

Many counts were recorded for this clonotype. One end of the junction is discordant with germline, which a read error may explain. V gene TRBV7-2 combines with J gene TRBJ2-3, with D perhaps assigned TRBD1 or TRBD2 (5 bases each). CDR3 length: 15 residues. Germline V gene lookup returns CDR1 SGHTA and CDR2 FQGNSA. CDR3 sequence reads: CASSSSGTRTDTQYF. The CDR3, as DNA: TGTGCCAGCAGCTCATCCGGGACGCGCACGGATACGCAGTATTTT. The full variable domain, completed using reference TRBV7-2 and TRBJ2-3, is GAGVSQSPSNKVTEKGKDVELRCDPISGHTALYWYRQSLGQGLEFLIYFQGNSAPDKSGLPSDRFSAERTGGSVSTLTIQRTQQEDSAVYLCASSSSGTRTDTQYFGPGTRLTVL.

The table lists this clonotype with many counts. This chain uses TRBV7-2 with TRBJ2-1; 10 bases line up with TRBD2. The junction had 8 bases not matched to a gene; V was cut back by 5 bases and J by 7 bases. The CDR3 is made up of 15 amino acids. Germline lookup yields CDR1 SGHTA and CDR2 FQGNSA. In nucleotides, the CDR3 is TGTGCCAGCAGCCCCTCTAGCGGGAGACCAAATGAGCAGTTCTTC. Translation: CASSPSSGRPNEQFF.

The table lists this clonotype with many counts. The V and J genes are TRBV7-6 and TRBJ2-7; D may be TRBD1 or TRBD2 (5 bases each). Trimming removed 5 bases at V and 7 bases at J, with 18 bases between. The CDR3 spans 14 residues. Germline V gives CDR1 SGHVS, CDR2 FNYEAQ. CDR3 loop: CASSRDGYVSEQYF. As DNA, the CDR3 is TGTGCCAGCAGCCGGGACGGCTACGTGAGTGAGCAGTACTTC. The full variable domain, rest sourced from reference TRBV7-6 and TRBJ2-7, is GAGVSQSPRYKVTKRGQDVALRCDPISGHVSLYWYRQALGQGPEFLTYFNYEAQQDKSGLPNDRFSAERPEGSISTLTIQRTEQRDSAMYRCASSRDGYVSEQYFGPGTRLTVT.

The genes are TRBV10-3 and TRBJ1-6; 7 bases align to TRBD1. CDR1 and CDR2 from the germline V gene are ENHRY and SYGVKD. The J segment lost 10 bases and the V segment lost 10 bases, leaving 10 bases of the junction unmatched. This CDR3 spans 13 amino acids. The CDR3, as DNA: TGTGCCACCGAAGACAGGGTGACCTCACCCCTCCACTTT. Translated: CATEDRVTSPLHF.

This clonotype has a count of ten or more. The genes are TRBV5-1 and TRBJ2-1, with D perhaps matching TRBD1 or TRBD2 (5 bases each). Trimming cost V 4 bases and J 2 bases, with 13 bases left between them. Germline V CDR1 and CDR2: SGHRS, YFSETQ. This CDR3 comprises 15 residues. CDR3: CASSPTLGAYNEQFF. Here the CDR3 DNA reads TGCGCCAGCAGCCCGACCCTGGGGGCCTACAATGAGCAGTTCTTC.

In its sample, this clonotype was seen many times. The chain combines TRBV10-3 with TRBJ1-5, with 10 bases identical to TRBD1. Germline CDR1 is ENHRY and CDR2 is SYGVKD. The CDR3 extends over 14 amino acids. V shed 6 bases and J 4 bases; nucleotides not matched to a gene: 3. The CDR3 here is CAISRDRGNQPQHF. CDR3 nucleotide sequence: TGTGCCATCAGCCGGGACAGGGGTAATCAGCCCCAGCATTTT.